The table lists the clone carrying this T cell receptor (beta chain) with a count of one. This sample is drawn from a study of blood T cell repertoires in COVID-19. Study summary: Collection of acute and convalescent COVID-19 samples took place in the United States, Italy and Spain. From T cells, B-cell-depleted T cells, or PBMCs came the material, which was cDNA or gDNA.

The table came from immunoSEQ multiplex PCR; TCRdb's copy has only in-frame clones and leaves some out. The table has hundreds of thousands of clones, about 84% seen once. Trimming removed 2 bases from V and 4 bases from J, with 12 bases in between. This CDR3 is 14 amino acids long. Germline V gives CDR1 SGHRS, CDR2 YFSETQ. In terms of age and location, participants ranged from about 18 to 100 years and lived in roughly 22 US areas. Cohort allocation depended upon clinical history that participants reported. Sequencing was performed on PBMCs or T cells enriched from blood (not recorded which). This rearrangement joins TRBV5-1 to TRBJ1-2; D perhaps matches TRBD1 (5 bases). This clonotype was obtained from a woman aged 40-49 years with acute COVID-19. The CDR3 nucleotides read TGCGCCAGCAGCTTCGAGGGGAGGGGCTATGGCTACACCTTC. Protein sequence: CASSFEGRGYGYTF.